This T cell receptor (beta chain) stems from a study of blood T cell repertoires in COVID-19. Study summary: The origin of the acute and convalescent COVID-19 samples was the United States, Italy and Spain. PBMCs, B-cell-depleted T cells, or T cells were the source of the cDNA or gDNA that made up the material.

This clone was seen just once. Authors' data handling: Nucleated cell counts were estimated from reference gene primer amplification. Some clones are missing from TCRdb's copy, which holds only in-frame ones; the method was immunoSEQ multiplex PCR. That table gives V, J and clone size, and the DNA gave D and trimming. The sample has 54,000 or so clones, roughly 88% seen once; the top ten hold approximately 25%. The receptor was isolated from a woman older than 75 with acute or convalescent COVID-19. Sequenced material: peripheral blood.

DNA for the CDR3: TGCGCCAGCAGCTTGGGGACTAGCGGGGGGACCACAGATACGCAGTATTTT. Translated: CASSLGTSGGTTDTQYF. The chain links TRBV5-1 to TRBJ2-3, with 14 positions matching TRBD2. The CDR3 runs 17 residues. Trimming cost V 0 bases and J 2 bases; bases outside gene matches: 2. The germline V gene has CDR1 SGHRS and CDR2 YFSETQ. Full variable domain (rest looked up from reference TRBV5-1 and TRBJ2-3): KAGVTQTPRYLIKTRGQQVTLSCSPISGHRSVSWYQQTPGQGLQFLFEYFSETQRNKGNFPGRFSGRQFSNSRSEMNVSTLELGDSALYLCASSLGTSGGTTDTQYFGPGTRLTVL.